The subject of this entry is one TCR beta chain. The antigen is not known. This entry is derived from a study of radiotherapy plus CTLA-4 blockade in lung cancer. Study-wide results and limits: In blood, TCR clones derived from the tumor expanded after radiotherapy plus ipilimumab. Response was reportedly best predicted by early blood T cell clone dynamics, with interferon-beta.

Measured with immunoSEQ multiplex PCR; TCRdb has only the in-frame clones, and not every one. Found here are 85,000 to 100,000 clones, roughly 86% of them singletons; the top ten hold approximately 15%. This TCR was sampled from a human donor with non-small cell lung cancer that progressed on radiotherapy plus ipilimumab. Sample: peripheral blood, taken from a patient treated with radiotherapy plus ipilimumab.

CDR3 bases: TGTGCCAGCAGGGGACCCCCGGGCACCGGGGAGCTGTTTTTT. It is translated as CASRGPPGTGELFF. This rearrangement joins TRBV11-3 to TRBJ2-2; D tentatively fits TRBD1 or TRBD2 (5 bases each). Per the germline V gene, CDR1 is SGHNT and CDR2 is YENEEA. This CDR3 region has 14 residues. V was pared by 6 bases and J by 4 bases, with 12 bases between. The full variable domain, with the rest looked up from reference TRBV11-3 and TRBJ2-2, is EAGVVQSPRYKIIEKKQPVAFWCNPISGHNTLYWYLQNLGQGPELLIRYENEEAVDDSQLPKDRFSAERLKGVDSTLKIQPAELGDSAVYLCASRGPPGTGELFFGEGSRLTVL.